The T cell receptor (beta chain) described here comes from a study of cytotoxic CD8 clonotypes in ibrutinib-treated CLL. TCRdb keeps only in-frame clones here, not all; method: immunoSEQ multiplex PCR. The sample lists 9,000 to 13,000 clones; over 60% were seen once. V trimming: 4 bases; J trimming: 0 bases; junction bases outside the gene matches: 4. The CDR3 sequence is 16 residues long. Per the germline V gene, CDR1 is MNHEY and CDR2 is SVGAGI. The sequence came from a human donor with chronic lymphocytic leukemia. The material sequenced was PBMCs, taken at disease progression, from a patient treated with ibrutinib. The rearrangement uses TRBV6-5 and TRBJ1-4, with TRBD1 matching over 8 bases. The CDR3 loop reads CASSFRTGTTNEKLFF. Written as DNA, the CDR3 is TGTGCCAGCAGTTTCCGGACAGGGACAACTAATGAAAAACTGTTTTTT.